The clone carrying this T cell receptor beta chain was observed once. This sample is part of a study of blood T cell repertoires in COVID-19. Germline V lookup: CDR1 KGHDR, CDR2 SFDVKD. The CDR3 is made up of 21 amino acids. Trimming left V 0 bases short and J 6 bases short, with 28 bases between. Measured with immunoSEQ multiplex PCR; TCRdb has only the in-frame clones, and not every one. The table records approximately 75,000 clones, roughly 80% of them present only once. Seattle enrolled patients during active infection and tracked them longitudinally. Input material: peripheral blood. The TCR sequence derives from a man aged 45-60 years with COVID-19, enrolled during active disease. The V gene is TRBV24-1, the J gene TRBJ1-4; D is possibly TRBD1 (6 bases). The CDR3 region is CATSDLHSGRGPSRADEKLFF. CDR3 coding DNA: TGTGCCACCAGTGATTTGCATTCTGGCAGGGGACCCTCTCGGGCGGATGAAAAACTGTTTTTT.